Listed below are T cell receptor beta chains from one sample, sequenced in a study of shared clonotypes between healthy human individuals. Clones were read by immunoSEQ multiplex PCR, and TCRdb kept only the in-frame ones, dropping some. The repertoire holds roughly 1,000,000 clones, with 70% to 80% as singletons. Source material: memory CD4+ T cells from PBMCs. These receptors were obtained from a man aged 18-30 years in good health. Some clones in this sample may be carry-over from other donors' samples. The CDR3 runs from the conserved cysteine through the conserved F or W. D genes are given only for firm matches. Only part of the rows carry a size: once, few, many, or a class if the clone is expanded.

v_gene	j_gene	d_gene	abundance	CDR3aa	CDR3nt
TRBV5-4	TRBJ2-5	NA	NA	CASSLGPGGETQYF	TGTGCCAGCAGCTTGGGTCCCGGCGGAGAGACCCAGTACTTC
TRBV28	TRBJ1-2	NA	once	CASSDGPYGYTF	TGTGCCAGCAGCGACGGTCCCTATGGCTACACCTTC
TRBV2	TRBJ1-4	NA	NA	CASVREVYEKLFF	TGTGCCAGCGTACGAGAGGTTTATGAAAAACTGTTTTTT
TRBV18	TRBJ2-7	TRBD1	NA	CASSPNRGTSYEQYF	TGTGCCAGCTCTCCGAACAGGGGTACCAGCTACGAGCAGTACTTC
TRBV6-5	TRBJ1-4	NA	NA	CASSYRGGNEKLFF	TGTGCCAGCAGTTATAGAGGGGGAAATGAAAAACTGTTTTTT
TRBV27	TRBJ1-2	NA	few	CASSRKGGGVQSNYGYTF	TGTGCCAGCAGTAGAAAGGGGGGCGGAGTACAATCTAACTATGGCTACACCTTC
TRBV18	TRBJ1-2	NA	NA	CASSDSRDGINTF	TGTGCCAGCTCAGACTCCCGGGACGGTATAAACACCTTC
TRBV2	TRBJ2-7	NA	NA	CASRLYEQYF	TGTGCCAGCAGGCTGTACGAGCAGTACTTC
TRBV29-1	TRBJ2-3	TRBD2	NA	CSVQSQREPTDTQYF	TGCAGCGTTCAGAGCCAGCGGGAGCCCACAGATACGCAGTATTTT
TRBV5-1	TRBJ2-1	TRBD2	NA	CASSFLAGVDNEQFF	TGCGCCAGCAGCTTTCTAGCGGGAGTAGACAATGAGCAGTTCTTC
TRBV29-1	TRBJ2-2	NA	NA	CSVARTGELFF	TGCAGCGTTGCCCGGACCGGGGAGCTGTTTTTT
TRBV5-1	TRBJ2-5	NA	NA	CASSLAGTAEETQYF	TGCGCCAGCAGCTTGGCCGGGACCGCGGAAGAGACCCAGTACTTC
TRBV30	TRBJ2-7	NA	NA	CAWSVGNPYEQYF	TGTGCCTGGAGTGTAGGGAATCCCTACGAGCAGTACTTC
TRBV7-8	TRBJ2-3	TRBD2	NA	CASSFLVGGVGPSTDTQYF	TGTGCCAGCAGCTTTTTAGTCGGGGGGGTAGGTCCGTCCACAGATACGCAGTATTTT
TRBV7-9	TRBJ2-1	NA	NA	CASSSTAYNEQFF	TGTGCCAGCAGCTCTACCGCCTACAATGAGCAGTTCTTC
TRBV19	TRBJ2-5	TRBD1	NA	CASSNRGGTGYETQYF	TGTGCCAGTAGTAATAGGGGCGGGACAGGTTACGAGACCCAGTACTTC
TRBV10-3	TRBJ2-7	NA	NA	CAISGTDQGYEQYF	TGTGCCATCAGTGGGACTGATCAGGGCTACGAGCAGTACTTC
TRBV21-1	TRBJ2-4	NA	NA	CASSFREGQGENIQYF	TGTGCCAGCAGCTTTAGAGAGGGTCAGGGTGAAAACATTCAGTACTTC
TRBV25-1	TRBJ2-1	NA	NA	CASSSSGPSYNEQFF	TGTGCCAGCAGCTCAAGCGGCCCCTCCTACAATGAGCAGTTCTTC
TRBV5-1	TRBJ1-3	NA	many	CASSSREGGNTIYF	TGCGCCAGCAGCTCCCGGGAAGGTGGAAACACCATATATTTT
TRBV4-3	TRBJ2-3	NA	NA	CASSQEGTDTQYF	TGCGCCAGCAGCCAAGAGGGAACAGATACGCAGTATTTT
TRBV5-4	TRBJ2-1	TRBD2	NA	CASSQGLAGGNEQFF	TGTGCCAGCAGCCAGGGACTAGCGGGAGGCAATGAGCAGTTCTTC
TRBV7-2	TRBJ1-1	TRBD1	once	CASSFAFQGGSSWLRGAFF	TGTGCCAGCAGCTTCGCCTTCCAGGGGGGCAGTAGTTGGCTGCGGGGAGCTTTCTTT
TRBV28	TRBJ1-1	NA	few	CASSLTQGNTEAFF	TGTGCCAGCAGTTTAACACAGGGAAACACTGAAGCTTTCTTT
TRBV27	TRBJ2-7	NA	many	CASSLLGKEYEQYF	TGTGCCAGCAGTTTACTCGGGAAGGAGTACGAGCAGTACTTC
TRBV7-8	TRBJ1-3	NA	NA	CASSNHSSGNTIYF	TGTGCCAGCAGCAACCATAGCTCTGGAAACACCATATATTTT
TRBV2	TRBJ1-2	NA	NA	CASSPNIYGYTF	TGTGCCAGCAGTCCTAACATATATGGCTACACCTTC